The present T cell receptor (beta chain) was sequenced within a study of T cell repertoires in cytomegalovirus infection. Per germline, CDR1 MGHRA and CDR2 YSYEKL. This CDR3 region has 17 residues. The ends lost 3 bases at V and 4 bases at J; junction bases unmatched: 12. From the reads, TCRdb called clonotypes with MiXCR, one entry per CDR3 protein. The repertoire holds roughly 54,000 distinct CDR3 sequences, with 33% as singletons. Worth noting for this clonotype: Antigen: not known.

The sequence derives from a human donor in good health (CMV status not recorded). Some clones in this sample may be carry-over from other donors' samples. This chain joins TRBV4-1 and TRBJ2-7; 10 bases are shared with TRBD2. Sequencing was carried out using PBMCs, sequenced either directly or after in vitro stimulation (not recorded which). Here the CDR3 DNA reads TGCGCCAGCAGCCAGTCCCCCGGACTAGCGGAGACTTACGAGCAGTACTTC. Protein sequence: CASSQSPGLAETYEQYF.